Judged by abundance, the clone carrying this TCR beta chain is medium-sized. Its antigen is undetermined. The record originates from a study of vaccination and CD4 T cells after COVID-19. Whole-study context: At days 161 to 241 post-vaccination, as well as at day 14, a few convalescent patients were sampled.

An Oncomine TCR Beta short-read assay was used to sequence the DNA from cultured CD4+ T cells. TCRdb analysed the PCR reads with MiXCR anew, one entry per CDR3 protein. The data contain tens of thousands of distinct CDR3 sequences, roughly 35% of them singletons. This CDR3 contains 12 residues. The germline gives CDR1 DFQATT, CDR2 SNEGSKA (reference sequence). V lost 2 bases and J 5 bases, leaving 9 bases between the germline ends. Regarding time point: late sampling 161 to 241 days after vaccination in three convalescent patients. Specified treatment: approximately nine-day PBMC culture with coronavirus spike peptide pools or control peptides (ViraFEST assay).

The chain couples TRBV20-1 to TRBJ1-2; tentatively, D is TRBD1 (5 bases). Sequencing used CD4+ T cells from blood, cultured in vitro, obtained about 7 months after SARS-CoV-2 vaccination. This TCR was sampled from a human donor who had recovered from COVID-19. Here the CDR3 reads CSARKGSYGYTF. In DNA, the CDR3 is TGCAGTGCTAGAAAGGGGAGTTATGGCTACACCTTC.